The 12 T cell receptor beta chains listed next were all sequenced from one sample in a study of cytomegalovirus exposure and HLA in healthy donors. The PCR employed 60 Vbeta primers together with 13 Jbeta primers. Generated by immunoSEQ multiplex PCR, the TCRdb table keeps only in-frame clones and is missing some. Here the sample spans about 120,000 clones, roughly 73% being singletons. The sample comprised PBMCs. Receptors originate from a woman in her 30s in good health and CMV-seronegative.

The V call is TRBV29-1, the J call TRBJ1-1, with D possibly TRBD1 on 6 matching bases. V lost 3 bases, J lost 5 bases, and 16 bases lay in between. The CDR3 covers 14 residues. Germline loops: CDR1 SQVTM, CDR2 ANQGSEA. CDR3 nucleotides: TGCAGCGTTGATCTAGGGGGGGAGAAAACTGAAGCTTTCTTT. This encodes CSVDLGGEKTEAFF.

V and J are TRBV5-6 and TRBJ1-2; 7 positions match TRBD1. The CDR3 totals 12 residues. J lost 3 bases, V lost 6 bases, and 2 bases had no gene match. CDR1 is SGHDT, CDR2 YYEEEE, per germline. The CDR3 DNA sequence: TGTGCCAGCACCGGGACAGACTATGGCTACACCTTC. Its protein product is CASTGTDYGYTF.

The chain joins TRBV5-8 to TRBJ1-5; 7 nucleotides match TRBD1. Germline loops: CDR1 SGHTS, CDR2 YDEGEE. V lost 5 bases and J lost 2; bases outside the gene matches: 7. The CDR3 has 15 amino acids. CDR3 loop: CASRQMQGGNQPQHF. Written as DNA, the CDR3 is TGTGCCAGCAGACAAATGCAGGGGGGCAATCAGCCCCAGCATTTT.

The genes are TRBV7-9 and TRBJ1-4; a possible D gene is TRBD1 (6 bases). Looked up from germline, CDR1 is SEHNR and CDR2 is FQNEAQ (reference sequence). Trimming shortened V by 1 base and J by 4 bases, and 13 bases separated the two germline ends. The CDR3 covers 16 residues. The CDR3 DNA sequence: TGTGCCAGCAGCTTAGATCCCGGACAGATTAATGAAAAACTGTTTTTT. Its protein is CASSLDPGQINEKLFF. The full variable domain, its missing parts supplied by reference TRBV7-9 and TRBJ1-4, is DTGVSQNPRHKITKRGQNVTFRCDPISEHNRLYWYRQTLGQGPEFLTYFQNEAQLEKSRLLSDRFSAERPKGSFSTLEIQRTEQGDSAMYLCASSLDPGQINEKLFFGSGTQLSVL.

The CDR3 is CASSVGGTSGRAKEQFF. The CDR3 DNA sequence: TGTGCCAGCAGCGTAGGCGGGACTAGCGGGAGGGCCAAGGAGCAGTTCTTC. The chain links TRBV9 to TRBJ2-1; TRBD2 aligns across 16 bases. The CDR3 covers 17 residues. V lost 0 bases, J lost 10 bases, and 7 bases stayed unmatched. CDR1 SGDLS and CDR2 YYNGEE come from the germline V gene.

This sequence joins TRBV6-1 and TRBJ2-7; 8 bases fit TRBD2. Looked up from germline, CDR1 is MNHNS and CDR2 is SASEGT. Losses at the gene ends were 6 bases for V and 4 bases for J; bases not matched to a gene: 11. This CDR3 has 15 amino acids. CDR3 amino acids: CASRSSGGNGYEQYF. The CDR3 nucleotides are TGTGCCAGCAGATCCTCGGGGGGGAATGGGTACGAGCAGTACTTC.

The CDR3 sequence is CASSFKDRGLYNEQFF. The CDR3 nucleotides read TGCGCCAGCAGCTTCAAAGACAGGGGGCTCTACAATGAGCAGTTCTTC. The chain recombines TRBV5-1 with TRBJ2-1; 10 positions match TRBD1. The CDR3 is 16 residues long. J lost 3 bases, V lost 2 bases, and 5 bases had no gene match. Germline CDR1 SGHRS, CDR2 YFSETQ.

J is TRBJ1-1 and V is TRBV30; D remains ambiguous. Trimming removed 2 bases at V and 1 base at J, with 8 bases between. Germline CDR1 and CDR2: GTSNPN and SVGIG (reference sequence). The CDR3 loop spans 13 amino acids. CDR3 sequence reads: CAWSHRQNTEAFF. The CDR3 bases are TGTGCCTGGAGTCACAGACAGAACACTGAAGCTTTCTTT.

The rearrangement uses TRBV5-5 and TRBJ1-3; 8 nucleotides match TRBD1. Germline CDR1 is SGHKS and CDR2 is YYEKEE (reference sequence). The CDR3 extends over 17 amino acids. With 2 bases clipped from V and 2 bases from J, the junction kept 9 bases outside the gene matches. CDR3 loop: CASSLQGVPLTGNTIYF. The CDR3 nucleotides read TGTGCCAGCAGCTTACAGGGGGTACCCCTCACTGGAAACACCATATATTTT.

This clone was seen once. The chain recombines TRBV6-1 with TRBJ1-5; 9 nucleotides align to TRBD1. J gave up 6 bases and V 4 bases, and 4 bases lay outside the gene matches. Germline CDR1 MNHNS, CDR2 SASEGT. The CDR3 runs 14 residues. The CDR3 DNA reads as TGTGCCAGCAGTGGACAGGGGGTTGGTCAGCCCCAGCATTTT. Protein sequence: CASSGQGVGQPQHF.

This clone was seen more than once but under ten times. This chain uses TRBV6-5 with TRBJ1-5; TRBD1 matches 7 bases. Germline V CDR1 and CDR2: MNHEY, SVGAGI. CDR3 length: 14 residues. The trim removed 3 bases at V and 5 bases at J, leaving 4 bases unmatched. In DNA, the CDR3 is TGTGCCAGCAGTTATGGGCAGGGGGATCAGCCCCAGCATTTT. It specifies CASSYGQGDQPQHF.

This clone appeared a few times. V is TRBV7-2 and J is TRBJ2-5, with 10 positions matching TRBD2. V was clipped by 5 bases and J by 5 bases; unmatched bases: 8. Per germline, CDR1 SGHTA and CDR2 FQGNSA. This CDR3 has 15 residues. The DNA of the CDR3 is TGTGCCAGCAGCGATACCAAAGCGGGAGGGGAGACCCAGTACTTC. This gives the protein CASSDTKAGGETQYF. Together with reference TRBV7-2 and TRBJ2-5, the CDR3 gives the full variable domain: GAGVSQSPSNKVTEKGKDVELRCDPISGHTALYWYRQSLGQGLEFLIYFQGNSAPDKSGLPSDRFSAERTGGSVSTLTIQRTQQEDSAVYLCASSDTKAGGETQYFGPGTRLLVL.